This T cell receptor (beta chain) was retrieved from a study of blood T cell repertoires in COVID-19. Original data processing: Estimated nucleated cell counts came from reference gene primer amplification. The assay was immunoSEQ multiplex PCR, and TCRdb's table has in-frame clones only and misses some. V, J and clone size derive from that table, while D and trimming were established from the DNA sequence. The table has under 150,000 clones, roughly 85% seen once. V was clipped by 6 bases and J by 1 base, with 8 bases between them. The CDR3 has 13 amino acids. The germline CDR1 and CDR2 sequences are SNHLY and FYNNEI.

Sequencing used peripheral blood. The TCR originated in a young man with acute or convalescent COVID-19. The V call is TRBV2, the J call TRBJ2-3; weak D call: TRBD1 (5 bases). The CDR3, as DNA: TGTGCCAGCAGGGGGCAGGGCACAGATACGCAGTATTTT. Protein sequence: CASRGQGTDTQYF.